The clone carrying this T cell receptor (beta chain) was counted many times. The antigen remains unidentified. The sample belongs to a study of identical twins. Overall study findings and caveats: Sharing of beta out-of-frame sequences by twins showed a weaker excess.

TCRdb recomputed calls from the 5' RACE reads with MiXCR, one row per CDR3 protein. The sample holds fewer than 500,000 distinct CDR3 sequences, over 11% seen once. The CDR3 is 13 amino acids. Looked up from germline, CDR1 is MGHDK and CDR2 is SYGVNS. The V and J ends lost 0 bases and 13 bases respectively, with 14 bases between them. The same specimen was also included in a second study, on yellow fever vaccine responses in identical twins.

Specimen: CD4+ T cells sorted from blood. The sequence was collected from a woman aged 18-30 years in good health. The V call is TRBV25-1, the J call TRBJ2-3; weak D call: TRBD2 (6 bases). DNA for the CDR3: TGTGCCAGCAGTGAATATATGGGAGGCGTGGAGTATTTT. Protein sequence: CASSEYMGGVEYF.